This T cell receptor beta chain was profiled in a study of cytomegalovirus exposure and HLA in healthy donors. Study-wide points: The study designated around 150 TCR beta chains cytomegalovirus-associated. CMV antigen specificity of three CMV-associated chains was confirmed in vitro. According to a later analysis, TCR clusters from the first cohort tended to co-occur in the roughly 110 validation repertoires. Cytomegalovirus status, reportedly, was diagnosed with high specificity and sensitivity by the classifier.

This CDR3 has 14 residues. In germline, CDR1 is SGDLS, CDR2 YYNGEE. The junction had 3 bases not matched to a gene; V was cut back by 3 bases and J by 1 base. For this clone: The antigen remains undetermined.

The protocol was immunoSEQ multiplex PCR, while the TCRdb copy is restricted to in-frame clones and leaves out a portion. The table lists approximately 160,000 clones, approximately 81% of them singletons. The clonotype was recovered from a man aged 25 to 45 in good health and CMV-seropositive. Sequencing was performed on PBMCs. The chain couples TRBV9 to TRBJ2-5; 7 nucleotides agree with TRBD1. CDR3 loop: CASSARDSQETQYF. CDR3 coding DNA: TGTGCCAGCAGCGCCCGGGACAGCCAAGAGACCCAGTACTTC. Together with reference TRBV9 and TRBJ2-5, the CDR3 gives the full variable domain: DSGVTQTPKHLITATGQRVTLRCSPRSGDLSVYWYQQSLDQGLQFLIQYYNGEERAKGNILERFSAQQFPDLHSELNLSSLELGDSALYFCASSARDSQETQYFGPGTRLLVL.